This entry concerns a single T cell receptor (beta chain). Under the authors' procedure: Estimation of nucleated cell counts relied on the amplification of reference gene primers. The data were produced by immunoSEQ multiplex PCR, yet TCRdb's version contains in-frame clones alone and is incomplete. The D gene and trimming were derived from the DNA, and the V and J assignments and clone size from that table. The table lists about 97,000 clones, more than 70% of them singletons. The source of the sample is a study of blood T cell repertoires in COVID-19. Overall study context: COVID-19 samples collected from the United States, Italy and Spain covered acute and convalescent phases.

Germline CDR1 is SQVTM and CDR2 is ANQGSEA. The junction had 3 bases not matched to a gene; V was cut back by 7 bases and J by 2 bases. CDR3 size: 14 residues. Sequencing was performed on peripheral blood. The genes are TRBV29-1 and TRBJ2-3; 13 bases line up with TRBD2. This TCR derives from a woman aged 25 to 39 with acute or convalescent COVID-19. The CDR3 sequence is CSATSGGATDTQYF. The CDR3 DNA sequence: TGCAGCGCAACTAGCGGGGGGGCCACAGATACGCAGTATTTT.